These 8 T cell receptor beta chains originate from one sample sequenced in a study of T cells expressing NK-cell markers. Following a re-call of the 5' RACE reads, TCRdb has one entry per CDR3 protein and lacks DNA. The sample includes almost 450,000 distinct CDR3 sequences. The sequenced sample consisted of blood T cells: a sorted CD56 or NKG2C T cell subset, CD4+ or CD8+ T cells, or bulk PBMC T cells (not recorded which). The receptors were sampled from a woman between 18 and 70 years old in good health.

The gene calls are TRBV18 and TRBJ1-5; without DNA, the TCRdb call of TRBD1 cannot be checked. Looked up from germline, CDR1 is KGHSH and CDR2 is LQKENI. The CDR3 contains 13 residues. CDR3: CASSRGFDQPQHF.

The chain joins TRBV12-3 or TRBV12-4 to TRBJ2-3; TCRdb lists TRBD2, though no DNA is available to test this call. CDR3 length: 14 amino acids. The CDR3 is CAIRGAGVKDTQYF.

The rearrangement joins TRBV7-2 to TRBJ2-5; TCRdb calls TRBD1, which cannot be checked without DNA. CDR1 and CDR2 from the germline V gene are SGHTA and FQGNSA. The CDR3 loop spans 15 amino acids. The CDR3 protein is CASSLGPGGRETQYF.

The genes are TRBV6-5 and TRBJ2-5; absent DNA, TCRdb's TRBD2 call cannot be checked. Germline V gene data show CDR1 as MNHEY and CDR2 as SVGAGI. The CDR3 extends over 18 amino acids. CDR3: CASSSLAGGPDRQETQYF.

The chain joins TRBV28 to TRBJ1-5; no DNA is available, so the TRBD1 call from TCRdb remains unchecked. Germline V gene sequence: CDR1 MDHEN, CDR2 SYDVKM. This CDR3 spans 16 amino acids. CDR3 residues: CASSSGVGTVNQPQHF.

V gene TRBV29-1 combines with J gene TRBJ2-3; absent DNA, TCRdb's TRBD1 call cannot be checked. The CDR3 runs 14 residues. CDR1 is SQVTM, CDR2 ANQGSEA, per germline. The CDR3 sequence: CSVDGGKGTDTQYF.

CDR3 residues: CATSEGRYSSYNEQFF. The chain has TRBV24-1 and TRBJ2-1; TCRdb's D call of TRBD1 is untestable without DNA. Germline V gene data show CDR1 as KGHDR and CDR2 as SFDVKD. The CDR3 length is 16 residues.

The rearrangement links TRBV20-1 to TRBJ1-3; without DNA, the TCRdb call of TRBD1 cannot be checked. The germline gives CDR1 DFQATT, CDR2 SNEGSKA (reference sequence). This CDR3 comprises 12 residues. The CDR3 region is CSAAGSGNTIYF.